This T cell receptor (beta chain) is drawn from a study of blood T cell repertoires in COVID-19 (dated by TCRdb to the early 2020s). For context, the study as a whole: Collaborator samples came from the United States, Italy and Spain and covered acute and convalescent phases of COVID-19. The prospective study material was composed of cDNA or gDNA derived from T cells, B-cell-depleted T cells, or PBMCs. Subjects who had been exposed to COVID-19, were actively infected with it, or had recovered from it provided the deeply sampled blood TCRbeta repertoires that made up the dataset. The repertoires were made available in a free public database intended to serve as a resource for research on the immune response to SARS-CoV-2. The samples were drawn from two sources: the first 160 participants of the ongoing ImmuneRACE study, and approximately 1,300 subjects contributed by 6 global collaborators. The sample metadata nearly always contained a de-identified subject ID, COVID-19 status, age in years and sex. HLA class I and class II types, where available, came from metadata supplied by the sample provider rather than from assay-based typing. The investigation overall reported the following: Clinical and demographic metadata were provided uncurated, with the amount varying by source and participant.

The immunoSEQ Assay, a bias-controlled multiplex PCR, was used to amplify TCRbeta CDR3 regions from genomic DNA. Per the original workflow: Nucleated cell counts per sample were estimated from amplification of reference gene primers within the assay. Sequence reads were collapsed and filtered to measure the absolute abundance of every unique TCRbeta CDR3 rearrangement. For each sample, productive Simpson clonality was calculated as the square root of Simpson's diversity index across productive rearrangements. The clones in this table, taken by TCRdb from immuneACCESS, are in-frame only. Not every clone is retained; where verified, under half of the shortfall comes from an unresolved V gene, and the cause of the rest is unknown. D and trimming were read from the DNA, whereas the V and J calls and clone size are those reported in that table. In all, the sample holds about 150,000 clones, and 80% to 90% of those were seen once. Roughly a tenth of the sample belongs to the ten largest clones.

V and J are truncated by 5 bases and 8 bases respectively, leaving an intervening sequence of 18 bases. CDR1 and CDR2 are drawn from the germline V gene: MDHEN, SYDVKM. There are 14 amino acids in the CDR3, from cysteine to phenylalanine inclusive. The entry retains the CDR3 DNA only, 42 bases that are in frame from base 1. The collaborating institutions used their own protocols to collect whole blood in K2EDTA tubes. For TCRbeta analysis, collaborators shipped samples in one of three forms: frozen whole blood, isolated PBMCs, or DNA extracted from either of those sample types. Of note for this clone: The specificity of this receptor is unknown. No base quality values were provided; no much bigger clone lies one nucleotide off.

The sequence derives from a man aged 60-69 years with active or convalescent COVID-19. The sequence is built from TRBV28 and TRBJ1-2; a tentative D match to TRBD1 spans 6 bases. Sequenced: peripheral blood. The bases read TGTGCCAGCAGTAGGGGACACTCCGGTGGGGGCTACACCTTC. Translation gives CASSRGHSGGGYTF.